Listed below are T cell receptor beta chains from one sample, sequenced in a study of T cell responses to AZD1222 COVID-19 vaccine. This table comes from immunoSEQ multiplex PCR, and its TCRdb copy is limited to in-frame clones, with some not included. The top ten clones hold more than 7.5% of a sample with 130,000 or so clones, 70% to 90% of them seen once. Sequencing used peripheral blood, obtained on day 0 of AZD1222 vaccination. The receptors come from an adult in good health. CDR3s include the opening cysteine and the closing phenylalanine or tryptophan.

cdr3_aa	v_call	j_call
CASSHTDSVGTQYF	TRBV6-4	TRBJ2-3
CSVDQAGANVLTF	TRBV29-1	TRBJ2-6
CASSEGLAGGRETQYF	TRBV2	TRBJ2-5
CASSSGTSHHF	TRBV11-1	TRBJ2-7
CASSYPGGAPTEAFF	TRBV28	TRBJ1-1
CASSIGGQHDTQYF	TRBV19	TRBJ2-3
CASSLEGEVTEAFF	TRBV13	TRBJ1-1
CAISESGTMDEKLFF	TRBV10-3	TRBJ1-4
CASSNGQSYGYTF	TRBV12-3/TRBV12-4	TRBJ1-2
CASRPWTSGTSDTQYF	TRBV3-1/TRBV3-2	TRBJ2-3
CSASGGTGGHEQYF	TRBV20-1	TRBJ2-7
CASSLVAPNEQFF	TRBV13	TRBJ2-1
CASSAGAGRSDTQYF	TRBV6-4	TRBJ2-3
CATSALDGLGTEAFF	TRBV15	TRBJ1-1
CASTNRVWDNEQFF	TRBV19	TRBJ2-1
CASSIQSGETQYF	TRBV18	TRBJ2-5
CAWTLGGLAGVSDTQYF	TRBV30	TRBJ2-3
CASTPQGYTDTQYF	TRBV5-1	TRBJ2-3
CASIVGRGDTEAFF	TRBV19	TRBJ1-1
CAWSVDSNQPQHF	TRBV30	TRBJ1-5
CASSFIGQGYGYTF	TRBV5-1	TRBJ1-2
CASTLPLSGEAFF	TRBV6-5	TRBJ1-1
CASSPLQSAEAFF	TRBV18	TRBJ1-1
CASSNDRNYGYTF	TRBV19	TRBJ1-2
CASRAASTDTQYF	TRBV6-5	TRBJ2-3
CASNTRGGRSPLHF	TRBV11-3	TRBJ1-6
CASRTGEANYGYTF	TRBV19	TRBJ1-2
CASKLQGSGNQPQHF	TRBV6-5	TRBJ1-5